This T cell receptor (beta chain) was captured by sequencing in a study of cytomegalovirus exposure and HLA in healthy donors. Primers included in the PCR were 60 Vbeta and 13 Jbeta primers. TCRdb's table, derived via immunoSEQ multiplex PCR, lists solely in-frame clones and lacks some. The sample has approximately 190,000 clones; about 70% are singletons. A single count supports this clone. Its specificity is not known. This CDR3 region has 15 residues. Trimming took 6 bases from V and 6 from J; bases not matched to a gene: 7. From germline, CDR1 is MNHEY and CDR2 SVGAGI. Broader study findings: Differences between HLA loci emerged in a later analysis of TCR association rates, with DRB1 most and HLA-C fewest. TCR beta chain V- and J-gene trimming was linked, in a later analysis, to a missense variant in DCLRE1C.

The TCR sequence derives from a man aged 35 to 55 in good health and CMV-seropositive. Sequenced input: PBMCs. This chain links TRBV6-5 with TRBJ2-1, with TRBD2 matching over 11 bases. The CDR3 DNA reads as TGTGCCAGCAGACGACTAGCGGGGAATAGCAATGAGCAGTTCTTC. Translating it yields CASRRLAGNSNEQFF.